A single sample is the source of the 17 T cell receptor beta chains below, sequenced in a study of T cell responses to AZD1222 COVID-19 vaccine. Using immunoSEQ multiplex PCR, the repertoire was profiled, and TCRdb retains in-frame clones only, with some absent. The profile shows 86,000 or so clones, roughly nine tenths of them singletons. This sample comprised peripheral blood, obtained on day 0 of AZD1222 vaccination. The source is an adult in good health.

The gene calls are TRBV7-2 and TRBJ2-1; 11 nucleotides line up with TRBD2. The CDR3 sequence is 16 residues long. V trimming: 5 bases; J trimming: 2 bases; junction bases outside the gene matches: 5. CDR1 and CDR2 (germline): SGHTA, FQGNSA. CDR3 in DNA: TGTGCCAGCAGCCCTCCGGGACTAGCGGCCTACAATGAGCAGTTCTTC. This codes for CASSPPGLAAYNEQFF.

This chain uses TRBV5-1 with TRBJ2-3; TRBD1 matches 7 bases. The germline V gene has CDR1 SGHRS and CDR2 YFSETQ. CDR3 length: 16 residues. The trim removed 3 bases at V and 1 base at J, leaving 8 bases unmatched. In DNA form, the CDR3 reads TGCGCCAGCAGCTCCCCGAGGGGGCTAGGCACAGATACGCAGTATTTT. It encodes CASSSPRGLGTDTQYF.

The chain uses TRBV25-1 and TRBJ2-5; 8 bases line up with TRBD1. The CDR3 consists of 13 residues. CDR1 is MGHDK and CDR2 is SYGVNS in the germline V gene. V gave up 6 bases and J gave up 5 bases; unmatched junction bases: 5. CDR3 in DNA: TGTGCCAGCAGAGGACAGGGTGGGGAGACCCAGTACTTC. It yields the protein CASRGQGGETQYF.

The count of this clone is one. V usage is TRBV10-3 and J usage is TRBJ2-4; 8 nucleotides line up with TRBD2. The V segment lost 9 bases and the J segment 2 bases; nucleotides outside the gene matches: 6. The CDR3 has 14 amino acids. CDR1 and CDR2 (germline): ENHRY, SYGVKD. The CDR3 region is CAISREGTKNIQYF. The CDR3, as DNA: TGTGCCATATCACGGGAGGGAACCAAAAACATTCAGTACTTC.

The chain has TRBV24-1 and TRBJ1-3; D is unclear. The CDR3 loop spans 17 amino acids. Looked up from germline, CDR1 is KGHDR and CDR2 is SFDVKD. With 6 bases removed from V and 4 bases from J, the gap between germline ends came to 21 bases. Here the CDR3 reads CATSLWVGVTRGNTIYF. The CDR3 DNA reads TGTGCCACCAGTCTCTGGGTTGGAGTGACAAGAGGAAACACCATATATTTT.

The chain couples TRBV5-6 to TRBJ1-4; the match to TRBD1 covers 9 bases. Losses at the gene ends were 4 bases for V and 7 bases for J; bases not matched to a gene: 8. This CDR3 has 15 amino acids. Germline-derived CDR1 and CDR2 are SGHDT and YYEEEE. The CDR3 DNA follows: TGTGCCAGCAGCGCGACAGGGGGTGGGTTTGAAAAACTGTTTTTT. Its protein product is CASSATGGGFEKLFF.

The chain carries TRBV2 and TRBJ2-2, with D unresolved. CDR3 length equals 15 residues. Germline values: CDR1 SNHLY, CDR2 FYNNEI. Trimming shortened V by 9 bases and J by 5 bases, and 19 bases separated the two germline ends. The CDR3 sequence: CASGGDLPRTGELFF. The CDR3 DNA reads TGTGCCAGTGGTGGAGACCTCCCCAGGACCGGGGAGCTGTTTTTT.

This chain joins TRBV5-5 and TRBJ1-5; D unresolved. In germline, CDR1 is SGHKS, CDR2 YYEKEE (reference sequence). The germline V and J ends were trimmed by 4 bases and 3 bases, with 11 bases remaining between them. This CDR3 region has 14 residues. CDR3 bases: TGTGCCAGCAGCGTCGACCCAGCCAATCAGCCCCAGCATTTT. Translating gives CASSVDPANQPQHF.

The chain has TRBV6-2 or TRBV6-3 and TRBJ2-5, with 10 positions matching TRBD2. J gave up 4 bases and V 4 bases, and 6 bases lay outside the gene matches. The length of the CDR3 is 15 residues. In germline, CDR1 is MNHEY, CDR2 SVGEGT. CDR3: CASSSPSGGPETQYF. DNA of the CDR3: TGTGCCAGCAGTTCCCCTAGCGGGGGCCCAGAGACCCAGTACTTC.

The chain carries TRBV6-5 and TRBJ1-5, with 8 bases aligning to TRBD1. Germline V gene data show CDR1 as MNHEY and CDR2 as SVGAGI. The junction had 9 bases not matched to a gene; V was cut back by 11 bases and J by 0 bases. The CDR3 loop spans 15 amino acids. The CDR3 DNA sequence: TGTGCCTCAGGGGGCAGGGCTTATAGCAATCAGCCCCAGCATTTT. Its protein is CASGGRAYSNQPQHF.

The rearrangement links TRBV28 to TRBJ2-7; no definite D call. The CDR3 has 12 residues. Germline V CDR1 and CDR2: MDHEN, SYDVKM. The V end was cut by 2 bases, the J end by 7 bases, with 9 bases between. CDR3 region: CASSLRLDEQYF. CDR3 DNA sequence: TGTGCCAGCAGTTTACGATTGGATGAGCAGTACTTC.

The chain employs TRBV11-2 and TRBJ1-1, with 8 bases identical to TRBD1. From germline, CDR1 is SGHAT and CDR2 FQNNGV. V trimming: 4 bases; J trimming: 5 bases; junction bases outside the gene matches: 6. The CDR3 runs to 14 residues. Written as DNA, the CDR3 is TGTGCCAGCAGCTCGCAAAGGACAGGGACTGAAGCTTTCTTT. Translation: CASSSQRTGTEAFF.

Only one count was recorded for this clone. The chain uses TRBV7-8 and TRBJ1-5; no clear D. The ends were cut back, 5 bases at V and 1 base at J, with 12 bases in the middle. CDR1 and CDR2 from the germline V gene are SGHVS and FQNEAQ. CDR3 length: 15 residues. This CDR3 reads CASSERTRSNQPQHF. The CDR3 bases are TGTGCCAGCAGCGAAAGGACTAGAAGCAATCAGCCCCAGCATTTT.

This chain uses TRBV14 with TRBJ2-2, with 7 bases aligning to TRBD1. Trimming cost V 5 bases and J 5 bases; bases outside gene matches: 2. CDR1 is SGHDN and CDR2 is FVKESK in the germline V gene. There are 13 residues in the CDR3. In DNA, the CDR3 is TGTGCCAGCAGCTCACAGGGGACCGGGGAGCTGTTTTTT. It specifies CASSSQGTGELFF.

The V and J genes are TRBV4-1 and TRBJ1-2; no firm D call. The V gene lost 1 base and the J gene lost 0 bases, with 9 bases spanning the gap. The CDR3 runs to 15 residues. Germline values: CDR1 MGHRA, CDR2 YSYEKL. CDR3 protein: CASSQVQYTNYGYTF. CDR3 bases: TGCGCCAGCAGCCAAGTTCAGTACACTAACTATGGCTACACCTTC.

The chain carries TRBV5-1 and TRBJ1-1; 10 nucleotides agree with TRBD1. The CDR3 runs 16 residues. V trimming: 6 bases; J trimming: 4 bases; junction bases outside the gene matches: 12. Germline-derived CDR1 and CDR2 are SGHRS and YFSETQ. CDR3 protein: CASNVETGGAGTEAFF. In nucleotides, the CDR3 is TGCGCCAGCAATGTAGAGACAGGGGGCGCGGGCACTGAAGCTTTCTTT.

V and J are TRBV18 and TRBJ1-6, with D uncertain. CDR1 and CDR2 from the germline V gene are KGHSH and LQKENI. The CDR3 totals 16 residues. Trimming cost V 4 bases and J 6 bases, with 16 bases left between them. CDR3 nucleotides: TGTGCCAGCTCACGCGAGACCGCGGTGGGTAATTCACCCCTCCACTTT. Protein product: CASSRETAVGNSPLHF.